Each of the 26 T cell receptor beta chains below was sequenced from the same sample in a study of blood T cells in healthy people across ages. The second PCR ran about 6 to 11 cycles with a sample-barcoded 5' primer and J-beta primers. TCRdb reprocessed the 5' RACE reads with MiXCR, giving one entry per CDR3 protein. The sample comprises about 770,000 distinct CDR3 sequences, roughly 44% of which are singletons, and around 21% rests with the top ten. Sequences were obtained from blood. The receptors come from a man between 60 and 75 years old in good health.

The CDR3 sequence is CASSVGGIWTEAFF. The CDR3 DNA sequence: TGTGCCAGCAGTGTGGGAGGGATCTGGACTGAAGCTTTCTTT. The J gene is TRBJ1-1, the V gene TRBV6-1; D call uncertain. The V gene's germline CDR1 is MNHNS and CDR2 SASEGT. Between the trimmed V and J ends, which lost 4 bases and 5 bases, there was a span of 14 bases. The CDR3 is 14 amino acids.

This chain connects TRBV5-1 to TRBJ2-7, with TRBD1 matching over 8 bases. The DNA end favors TRBJ2-5, so the J call may be wrong. The germline V gene encodes CDR1 SGHRS and CDR2 YFSETQ. The CDR3 has 15 residues. The CDR3 coding sequence is TGCGCCAGCAGCTTGGAGGACCAGGGGGCCGAGACCCAGTACTTC. It encodes CASSLEDQGAETQYF.

The J gene is TRBJ2-5, the V gene TRBV13; 7 bases fit TRBD1. The CDR3 sequence is 14 residues long. V dropped 6 bases and J dropped 4; count of bases not matched to a gene: 8. Germline CDR1 and CDR2: PRHDT and FYEKMQ (reference sequence). The CDR3 DNA reads TGTGCCAGCAGTTCTCCGACAGGGCGAGAGACCCAGTACTTC. It codes for CASSSPTGRETQYF.

This clonotype was counted ten times or more. This chain links TRBV25-1 with TRBJ1-2; TRBD1 matches at 7 bases. This CDR3 is built from 12 residues. V lost 1 base and J lost 7; bases outside the gene matches: 0. In germline, CDR1 is MGHDK, CDR2 SYGVNS. CDR3 nucleotide sequence: TGTGCCAGCAGTGAATCAGGGGGTGGCTACACCTTC. Its protein product is CASSESGGGYTF.

The chain has TRBV7-2 and TRBJ2-5, with D possibly being TRBD2 (5 bases). Trimming took 1 base from V and 5 from J, leaving 14 bases between them. Germline loops: CDR1 SGHTA, CDR2 FQGNSA. The CDR3 loop spans 15 amino acids. As DNA, the CDR3 is TGTGCCAGCAGCTTAGGGAGGCTATCTGGGGAGACCCAGTACTTC. Translation: CASSLGRLSGETQYF.

V usage is TRBV7-2 and J usage is TRBJ1-1, with 10 bases that match TRBD1. The CDR3 is 15 amino acids. Germline V gene lookup returns CDR1 SGHTA and CDR2 FQGNSA. The ends lost 5 bases at V and 5 bases at J; junction bases unmatched: 8. The chain's CDR3 is CASSPDRGRKTEAFF. CDR3 nucleotides: TGTGCCAGCAGCCCAGACAGGGGGCGGAAGACTGAAGCTTTCTTT.

The chain uses TRBV24-1 and TRBJ1-5; maybe TRBD1 (5 bases). Germline CDR1 reads KGHDR; CDR2 reads SFDVKD. CDR3 length: 15 amino acids. The V and J ends lost 3 bases and 5 bases respectively, with 13 bases between them. The CDR3 loop reads CATSDGGEVHQPQHF. The CDR3 coding sequence is TGTGCCACCAGTGATGGGGGGGAAGTTCATCAGCCCCAGCATTTT.

This chain joins TRBV6-1 and TRBJ2-4; D is possibly TRBD1 or TRBD2 (6 bases each). Germline CDR1 MNHNS, CDR2 SASEGT. The CDR3 consists of 15 residues. The V end lost 2 bases, the J end lost 2 bases, and 10 bases lay between the germline ends. In nucleotides, the CDR3 is TGTGCCAGCAGTGAAATAGGGGGGTCCAAAAACATTCAGTACTTC. It yields the protein CASSEIGGSKNIQYF.

For this clonotype: This could be a read error, since a much larger clone is one nucleotide away. This chain links TRBV5-1 with TRBJ2-6; D not resolved. V was trimmed by 4 bases and J by 8 bases, leaving 13 bases between them. Germline lookup yields CDR1 SGHRS and CDR2 YFSETQ. This CDR3 has 14 residues. The CDR3 sequence: CASSPAQSPNVLTF. The CDR3 nucleotides are TGCGCCAGCAGCCCTGCTCAATCGCCCAACGTCCTGACTTTC.

The genes are TRBV7-2 and TRBJ2-3; D uncertain. CDR3 length: 12 amino acids. Germline V lookup: CDR1 SGHTA, CDR2 FQGNSA. The V end lost 5 bases, the J end lost 11 bases, and 14 bases lay between the germline ends. CDR3 region: CASSPDGIQQYF. The CDR3 region has the DNA TGTGCCAGCAGCCCCGACGGTATCCAGCAGTATTTT.

This clonotype has a handful of counts. The rearrangement joins TRBV6-2 or TRBV6-3 to TRBJ2-5; perhaps TRBD2 as D (5 bases). The V gene's germline CDR1 is MNHEY and CDR2 SVGEGT. The V gene lost 11 bases and the J gene lost 4 bases, with 17 bases spanning the gap. This CDR3 contains 13 residues. CDR3 DNA sequence: TGTGCCGGAAATCGAGGGCTTCGAGAGACCCAGTACTTC. This gives the protein CAGNRGLRETQYF.

This clonotype was picked up a small number of times. The chain links TRBV5-1 to TRBJ2-7, with TRBD2 matching over 12 bases. The CDR3 totals 15 residues. V was clipped by 3 bases and J by 7 bases; unmatched bases: 8. Germline V CDR1 and CDR2: SGHRS, YFSETQ. The CDR3 DNA reads as TGCGCCAGCAGCTCGGACACTAGCGGGGGGAGAGAGCAGTACTTC. The encoded protein is CASSSDTSGGREQYF.

In its sample, this clonotype was seen a few times. The gene calls are TRBV9 and TRBJ2-5; 9 bases are shared with TRBD1. With V trimmed by 3 bases and J by 8 bases, 17 bases remained unmatched. Germline CDR1 SGDLS, CDR2 YYNGEE. The CDR3 has 17 amino acids. This CDR3 is CASSETDRGPTKSTQYF. In DNA form, the CDR3 reads TGTGCCAGCAGCGAGACGGACAGGGGACCAACAAAAAGTACCCAGTACTTC.

This clonotype appeared a few times. CDR3 bases: TGTGCCAGCTCACCATATCTGGATACGCAGTATTTT. Encoded protein: CASSPYLDTQYF. The chain carries TRBV18 and TRBJ2-3; the D is unclear. Germline values: CDR1 KGHSH, CDR2 LQKENI. This CDR3 contains 12 residues. Trimming shortened V by 2 bases and J by 6 bases, and 6 bases separated the two germline ends.

The chain uses TRBV20-1 and TRBJ2-1; 8 bases are shared with TRBD2. V lost 3 bases and J lost 5; bases outside the gene matches: 9. The CDR3 spans 15 residues. Germline lookup yields CDR1 DFQATT and CDR2 SNEGSKA (reference sequence). This chain's CDR3 is CSARRGATSHNEQFF. DNA for the CDR3: TGCAGTGCTAGGCGGGGGGCGACTAGCCACAATGAGCAGTTCTTC.

The CDR3 sequence: CASSQDLGSGELFF. The CDR3 DNA reads as TGTGCCAGCAGCCAAGATCTAGGGTCCGGGGAGCTGTTTTTT. The gene calls are TRBV3-1 and TRBJ2-2, with D hard to call. The CDR3 is made up of 14 amino acids. V lost 0 bases, J lost 6 bases, and 8 bases lay in between. The germline gives CDR1 LGHDT, CDR2 YNNKEL (reference sequence).

This chain links TRBV10-3 with TRBJ2-5, with 16 bases aligning to TRBD2. CDR1 ENHRY and CDR2 SYGVKD come from the germline V gene. The V segment lost 4 bases and the J segment 1 base; nucleotides outside the gene matches: 3. The CDR3 has 17 amino acids. The CDR3 DNA is TGTGCCATCAGTGCGGGACTAGCGGGGGGGGTCCAAGAGACCCAGTACTTC. The encoded protein is CAISAGLAGGVQETQYF.

This clonotype showed up just a few times. The gene calls are TRBV6-5 and TRBJ1-5; TRBD1 agrees at 11 bases. Trimming cost V 4 bases and J 4 bases; bases outside gene matches: 6. The CDR3 runs 16 residues. Germline lookup yields CDR1 MNHEY and CDR2 SVGAGI. The CDR3 protein is CASSLHGTGGNQPQHF. CDR3 nucleotide sequence: TGTGCCAGCAGTTTACACGGGACAGGGGGAAATCAGCCCCAGCATTTT.

This clonotype turned up a few times. This rearrangement joins TRBV12-3 or TRBV12-4 to TRBJ2-1, with 9 bases that match TRBD1. Trimming took 6 bases from V and 6 from J; bases not matched to a gene: 15. The CDR3 runs 17 residues. This CDR3 is CASSGRGGQGIFNEQFF. The CDR3 DNA sequence: TGTGCCAGCAGCGGAAGGGGGGGACAGGGTATTTTCAATGAGCAGTTCTTC.

The J gene is TRBJ2-5, the V gene TRBV18, with D possibly being TRBD1 (5 bases). Near its end, the DNA agrees better with TRBJ2-7, so the J call may be wrong. Germline CDR1 reads KGHSH; CDR2 reads LQKENI. CDR3 length: 14 amino acids. In DNA, the CDR3 is TGTGCCAGCTCACCTCTTACAGGAGATACCGAGCAGTACTTC. Protein sequence: CASSPLTGDTEQYF.

V usage is TRBV6-6 and J usage is TRBJ1-5; possibly TRBD1 for D (6 bases). The CDR3 is made up of 13 amino acids. V was pared by 7 bases and J by 7 bases, with 14 bases between. Germline CDR1 reads MNHNY; CDR2 reads SVGAGI (reference sequence). CDR3 amino acids: CASKAGARQPQHF. CDR3 coding DNA: TGTGCCAGCAAGGCAGGGGCGCGGCAGCCCCAGCATTTT.

This chain connects TRBV6-5 to TRBJ2-1, with TRBD1 as a possible D gene (5 bases). Looked up from germline, CDR1 is MNHEY and CDR2 is SVGAGI. V was trimmed by 10 bases and J by 6 bases, leaving 19 bases between them. This CDR3 region has 14 residues. The CDR3 nucleotides are TGTGCCACCACCTTTTTTTCAGGGATCAATGAGCAGTTCTTC. Its translation: CATTFFSGINEQFF.

The V and J genes are TRBV29-1 and TRBJ2-5, with 7 bases aligning to TRBD1. Germline CDR1 reads SQVTM; CDR2 reads ANQGSEA. This CDR3 comprises 12 residues. Trimming at V came to 7 bases and at J to 11 bases, leaving 13 bases not matched to a gene. This chain's CDR3 is CSAIRQGNEQYF. DNA for the CDR3: TGCAGCGCGATACGACAGGGCAATGAGCAGTACTTC.

Only a few counts were recorded for this clonotype. This sequence joins TRBV20-1 and TRBJ2-1, with D tentatively TRBD1 (6 bases). This CDR3 has 14 amino acids. The ends were cut back, 0 bases at V and 4 bases at J, with 10 bases in the middle. Germline V CDR1 and CDR2: DFQATT, SNEGSKA (reference sequence). CDR3 nucleotides: TGCAGTGCTAGAGAGCAGGGGAGTTACAATGAGCAGTTCTTC. Translated: CSAREQGSYNEQFF.

The chain links TRBV11-2 to TRBJ1-1, with TRBD1 identical over 10 bases. Losses at the gene ends were 5 bases for V and 6 bases for J; bases not matched to a gene: 6. The CDR3 is 14 residues long. Germline V gene data show CDR1 as SGHAT and CDR2 as FQNNGV. CDR3 sequence: CASSRTGGTAEAFF. The CDR3 bases are TGTGCCAGCAGCAGGACAGGGGGGACCGCTGAAGCTTTCTTT.

A remark on this clonotype: The junction departs from the called germline gene at one end, perhaps through a read error. This rearrangement joins TRBV6-2 or TRBV6-3 to TRBJ2-1, with TRBD1 matching 8 bases. The length of the CDR3 is 15 residues. Germline-derived CDR1 and CDR2 are MNHEY and SVGEGT. The CDR3 here is CAGSYGTGFYNEQFF. The CDR3 DNA follows: TGTGCCGGCAGTTATGGGACAGGTTTTTACAATGAGCAGTTCTTC.